This T cell receptor beta chain was captured in a study of B cell selection in AIRE deficiency. Libraries were prepared by immunoSEQ multiplex PCR; TCRdb keeps only in-frame clonotypes and omits some of them. The sample has tens of thousands of clones; 94% are singletons. The regulatory T cell sort gate was CD4+CD25hiCD127low/negative. Germline loops: CDR1 MNHNS, CDR2 SASEGT. This CDR3 region has 13 residues. V was shortened by 1 base and J by 6 bases, with 9 bases between the two germline ends. What was sequenced was Tregs sorted from PBMCs. The origin of this receptor is a human donor with AIRE deficiency. V usage is TRBV6-1 and J usage is TRBJ1-2; no definite D call. The CDR3 coding sequence is TGTGCCAGCAGTGAAGGGGTCCAGGATGGCTACACCTTC. As protein: CASSEGVQDGYTF.